These 10 T cell receptor beta chains were all obtained from the same sample, sequenced in a study of blood T cell repertoires in COVID-19. Generated by immunoSEQ multiplex PCR, the TCRdb table keeps only in-frame clones and is missing some. The table records a few hundred thousand clones, 88% of them present only once. The specimen sequenced was PBMCs or T cells enriched from blood (not recorded which). The receptor source for this set is a woman under 30 who had recovered from COVID-19.

The chain carries TRBV13 and TRBJ1-1; TRBD1 might be the D (5 bases). Trimming removed 4 bases at V and 3 bases at J, with 15 bases between. There are 15 residues in the CDR3. Germline-derived CDR1 and CDR2 are PRHDT and FYEKMQ (reference sequence). As DNA, the CDR3 is TGTGCCAGCAGCTCCCGTCTCACGGGGGACACTGAAGCTTTCTTT. It encodes CASSSRLTGDTEAFF.

The rearrangement uses TRBV7-9 and TRBJ1-4, with D unclear. CDR3 length: 12 amino acids. Germline V CDR1 and CDR2: SEHNR, FQNEAQ (reference sequence). V was shortened by 5 bases and J by 8 bases, with 9 bases between the two germline ends. In DNA, the CDR3 is TGTGCCAGCAGCAACGGTATCGAAAAACTGTTTTTT. Its translation is CASSNGIEKLFF.

This chain uses TRBV29-1 with TRBJ2-7; TRBD1 matches at 7 bases. Trimming took 8 bases from V and 3 from J; bases not matched to a gene: 13. Looked up from germline, CDR1 is SQVTM and CDR2 is ANQGSEA. The CDR3 contains 14 residues. In DNA, the CDR3 is TGCAGCCCTGAGGGGTCAGGGGGAAGCTACGAGCAGTACTTC. It is translated as CSPEGSGGSYEQYF.

The chain links TRBV7-9 to TRBJ2-5; TRBD1 matches 9 bases. V shed 2 bases and J 5 bases; nucleotides not matched to a gene: 3. This CDR3 is built from 14 residues. Per the germline V gene, CDR1 is SEHNR and CDR2 is FQNEAQ (reference sequence). The CDR3 reads CASSLTGGAETQYF. The CDR3 bases are TGTGCCAGCAGCTTAACAGGGGGCGCGGAGACCCAGTACTTC. The whole variable domain, filled in from reference TRBV7-9 and TRBJ2-5, reads DTGVSQNPRHKITKRGQNVTFRCDPISEHNRLYWYRQTLGQGPEFLTYFQNEAQLEKSRLLSDRFSAERPKGSFSTLEIQRTEQGDSAMYLCASSLTGGAETQYFGPGTRLLVL.

In this sample, this clone turned up once. The chain couples TRBV19 to TRBJ2-3; 8 nucleotides align to TRBD2. J lost 7 bases, V lost 2 bases, and 8 bases had no gene match. CDR1 is LNHDA, CDR2 SQIVND, per germline (reference sequence). This CDR3 comprises 15 residues. The CDR3 DNA reads TGTGCCAGTAGTATATCCGGGGGGGCTTGGAATACGCAGTATTTT. This translates into CASSISGGAWNTQYF.

The chain combines TRBV13 with TRBJ2-1, with D perhaps matching TRBD2 (5 bases). Germline lookup yields CDR1 PRHDT and CDR2 FYEKMQ (reference sequence). The germline V and J ends were trimmed by 3 bases and 10 bases, with 16 bases remaining between them. The length of the CDR3 is 14 residues. This CDR3 is CASSFRTGPLEQFF. The CDR3 nucleotides are TGTGCCAGCAGCTTCAGGACTGGTCCTTTGGAGCAGTTCTTC.

The sample holds a few counts of this clone. V usage is TRBV28 and J usage is TRBJ2-1; D is possibly TRBD2 (7 bases). CDR3 length: 15 residues. Germline CDR1 MDHEN, CDR2 SYDVKM. Trimming stripped 6 bases from V and 2 bases from J, with 14 bases between. The CDR3 loop reads CASSHREGPYNEQFF. The CDR3, as DNA: TGTGCCAGCAGCCACAGGGAGGGCCCCTACAATGAGCAGTTCTTC.

The chain joins TRBV9 to TRBJ1-2, with D possibly being TRBD1 (5 bases). This CDR3 contains 16 residues. Germline V gene sequence: CDR1 SGDLS, CDR2 YYNGEE. V lost 0 bases, J lost 6 bases, and 18 bases lay in between. The CDR3 region has the DNA TGTGCCAGCAGCGTAGCCCCTGGAGGGGCGTCGGATGGCTACACCTTC. It encodes CASSVAPGGASDGYTF.

This sequence joins TRBV6-5 and TRBJ1-5; 7 positions agree with TRBD1. The CDR3 length is 12 residues. Per the germline V gene, CDR1 is MNHEY and CDR2 is SVGAGI. With 6 bases clipped from V and 5 bases from J, the junction kept 1 base outside the gene matches. The CDR3 DNA is TGTGCCAGCAGGACAGGGCATCAGCCCCAGCATTTT. Protein: CASRTGHQPQHF.

The chain employs TRBV6-5 and TRBJ1-4; possible D gene TRBD1, 5 bases. CDR1 MNHEY and CDR2 SVGAGI come from the germline V gene. Trimming pared 7 bases from V and 8 bases from J, leaving 17 bases between. CDR3 length: 14 residues. CDR3 sequence reads: CASTLGTKREKLFF. The CDR3 nucleotides are TGTGCCAGCACCTTGGGGACTAAAAGGGAAAAACTGTTTTTT.